The 25 T cell receptor beta chains below were found in one sample sequenced in a study of T cells in Graves' hyperthyroidism and ophthalmopathy. From RNA transcripts, TCR beta CDR3 regions were amplified. Using the HTBI primer set, a first-round RT-PCR was run on the TCR CDR3. In TCRdb, the multiplex PCR reads were re-called with MiXCR into one record per CDR3 protein. The sample lists fewer than 500,000 distinct CDR3 sequences, about 15% occurring once. Sequenced input: blood. Receptor source: a man aged 18-30 years with Graves' ophthalmopathy.

This clonotype was seen repeatedly, ten times or more. V usage is TRBV30 and J usage is TRBJ1-6; D unresolved. Trimming left V 3 bases short and J 6 bases short, with 12 bases between. The CDR3 sequence is 14 residues long. CDR1 is GTSNPN and CDR2 is SVGIG in the germline V gene (reference sequence). Here the CDR3 DNA reads TGTGCCTGGAGGTCCCCGGGAGTTAATTCACCCCTCCACTTT. It translates to CAWRSPGVNSPLHF.

Only a few counts were recorded for this clonotype. The gene calls are TRBV14 and TRBJ2-2, with D perhaps TRBD2 (5 bases). The ends were cut back, 7 bases at V and 1 base at J, with 7 bases in the middle. This CDR3 comprises 13 residues. Germline V CDR1 and CDR2: SGHDN, FVKESK. The CDR3 reads CASKRVNTGELFF. The CDR3 nucleotides read TGTGCCAGCAAGAGGGTGAACACCGGGGAGCTGTTTTTT. The full variable domain, with the rest looked up from reference TRBV14 and TRBJ2-2, is EAGVTQFPSHSVIEKGQTVTLRCDPISGHDNLYWYRRVMGKEIKFLLHFVKESKQDESGMPNNRFLAERTGGTYSTLKVQPAELEDSGVYFCASKRVNTGELFFGEGSRLTVL.

This clonotype came up many times. The chain joins TRBV28 to TRBJ2-1; TRBD2 is a possible D gene (7 bases). This CDR3 comprises 20 residues. Germline V gene data show CDR1 as MDHEN and CDR2 as SYDVKM. The V end was cut by 7 bases, the J end by 5 bases, with 33 bases between. In DNA, the CDR3 is TGTGCCAGCACGCCACTATGGGCGGGGGCCGCCGGGGGTATTGACAATGAGCAGTTCTTC. Protein sequence: CASTPLWAGAAGGIDNEQFF.

This clonotype came up many times. The CDR3 nucleotides read TGTGCCAGCAGCCTTGGGACTACCGACTACGAGCAGTACTTC. Its translation: CASSLGTTDYEQYF. The V and J genes are TRBV7-2 and TRBJ2-7, with 7 positions matching TRBD2. The ends lost 5 bases at V and 3 bases at J; junction bases unmatched: 7. Looked up from germline, CDR1 is SGHTA and CDR2 is FQGNSA. This CDR3 has 14 residues.

This clonotype came up a few times. The V gene is TRBV11-3, the J gene TRBJ1-6, with D unclear. Germline V gene data show CDR1 as SGHNT and CDR2 as YENEEA. The CDR3 runs to 16 residues. Trimming pared 5 bases from V and 0 bases from J, leaving 11 bases between. The CDR3 DNA reads TGTGCCAGCAGCGCGAGGAGCAGCTCCTATAATTCACCCCTCCACTTT. It encodes CASSARSSSYNSPLHF.

This clonotype came up many times. V and J are TRBV3-1 and TRBJ2-5, with 10 nucleotides matching TRBD2. The CDR3 contains 15 residues. J lost 4 bases, V lost 4 bases, and 6 bases had no gene match. Germline V CDR1 and CDR2: LGHDT, YNNKEL (reference sequence). CDR3 in amino acids: CASSRRLAGVETQYF. The CDR3, as DNA: TGTGCCAGCAGCCGCCGCCTAGCGGGGGTAGAGACCCAGTACTTC.

This clonotype came up many times. This chain links TRBV2 with TRBJ1-6, with D possibly TRBD1 on 6 matching bases. V was trimmed by 6 bases and J by 0 bases, leaving 9 bases between them. This CDR3 region has 15 residues. Looked up from germline, CDR1 is SNHLY and CDR2 is FYNNEI. The CDR3 sequence is CASRADSSYNSPLHF. As DNA, the CDR3 is TGTGCCAGCAGGGCGGACAGCTCCTATAATTCACCCCTCCACTTT.

At least ten counts were recorded for this clonotype. The genes are TRBV7-9 and TRBJ1-2; 7 bases are shared with TRBD1. Looked up from germline, CDR1 is SEHNR and CDR2 is FQNEAQ (reference sequence). After removal of 4 bases from V and 4 bases from J, the junction contained 6 bases not matched to a gene. The CDR3 spans 14 residues. The CDR3: CASSSAGGSYGYTF. The CDR3 nucleotides are TGTGCCAGCAGCTCAGCAGGGGGAAGCTATGGCTACACCTTC.

The sample holds many counts of this clonotype. V is TRBV2 and J is TRBJ1-5; D not certain. V lost 1 base, J lost 2 bases, and 12 bases lay in between. CDR1 and CDR2 from the germline V gene are SNHLY and FYNNEI. The CDR3 has 16 residues. CDR3 coding DNA: TGTGCCAGCAGTGAAGACTGGGCTGGCGGCAATCAGCCCCAGCATTTT. Amino acid sequence: CASSEDWAGGNQPQHF.

The table lists this clonotype with a few counts. The chain's CDR3 is CASSPSADRTNEKLFF. The CDR3 bases are TGTGCCAGCTCACCATCGGCGGACCGCACAAATGAAAAACTGTTTTTT. This chain connects TRBV18 to TRBJ1-4; D gene uncertain. The V gene lost 2 bases and the J gene lost 5 bases, with 15 bases spanning the gap. CDR3 length equals 16 residues. Germline V lookup: CDR1 KGHSH, CDR2 LQKENI.

This chain connects TRBV7-8 to TRBJ1-1; 10 nucleotides line up with TRBD1. V was clipped by 7 bases and J by 2 bases; unmatched bases: 4. The CDR3 runs 14 residues. Germline-derived CDR1 and CDR2 are SGHVS and FQNEAQ. The CDR3 DNA is TGTGCCAGCAACCCGACAGGGGGCAACACTGAAGCTTTCTTT. It translates to CASNPTGGNTEAFF.

This clonotype was found a few times. J is TRBJ2-1 and V is TRBV10-3; 9 nucleotides match TRBD2. The junction had 2 bases not matched to a gene; V was cut back by 4 bases and J by 4 bases. Germline V lookup: CDR1 ENHRY, CDR2 SYGVKD. This CDR3 spans 14 amino acids. In nucleotides, the CDR3 is TGTGCCATCAGTGGAGCGGGAGGTTACAATGAGCAGTTCTTC. This translates into CAISGAGGYNEQFF.

The chain is built from TRBV4-1 and TRBJ2-7, with D possibly being TRBD2 (6 bases). The V gene's germline CDR1 is MGHRA and CDR2 YSYEKL. Trimming took off 0 bases at V and 6 bases at J, with 18 bases between the two ends. The CDR3 runs 16 residues. CDR3 sequence: CASSQDRVGRLGEQYF. CDR3 bases: TGCGCCAGCAGCCAAGATAGGGTCGGGAGATTAGGCGAGCAGTACTTC.

This clonotype was detected many times. The chain couples TRBV7-2 to TRBJ1-4; 8 nucleotides agree with TRBD1. Unmatched junction bases numbered 3, after V lost 4 bases and J lost 8 bases. CDR3 length equals 13 residues. Germline V gene data show CDR1 as SGHTA and CDR2 as FQGNSA. The CDR3 DNA follows: TGTGCCAGCAGCTCAGGGGGCAGGGAAAAACTGTTTTTT. It codes for CASSSGGREKLFF.

The table lists this clonotype with many counts. The rearrangement uses TRBV28 and TRBJ2-3, with 11 bases lining up with TRBD2. The CDR3 extends over 18 amino acids. Germline trimming cut 5 bases from V and 1 base from J; bases unmatched to any gene: 11. Germline lookup yields CDR1 MDHEN and CDR2 SYDVKM. CDR3 nucleotide sequence: TGTGCCAGCAGTCCCTTGTTAGCGGGGGGGCGGGGCACAGATACGCAGTATTTT. The encoded protein is CASSPLLAGGRGTDTQYF.

This chain links TRBV11-1 with TRBJ2-7; D is possibly TRBD1 (5 bases). The V gene's germline CDR1 is SGHAT and CDR2 FQDESV (reference sequence). The CDR3 is 13 residues long. Between the trimmed V and J ends, which lost 8 bases and 1 base, there was a span of 12 bases. CDR3 amino acids: CASGQDRSYEQYF. As DNA, the CDR3 is TGTGCCAGCGGACAAGACAGATCCTACGAGCAGTACTTC.

This clonotype has at least ten counts. The chain carries TRBV3-1 and TRBJ2-5; either TRBD1 or TRBD2 may fit D (6 bases each). V was clipped by 3 bases and J by 1 base, with 21 bases between them. This CDR3 contains 18 residues. From germline, CDR1 is LGHDT and CDR2 YNNKEL (reference sequence). The CDR3 coding sequence is TGTGCCAGCAGCCACCCGGGGGCAACTAGCCTCCTCCAAGAGACCCAGTACTTC. Translating it yields CASSHPGATSLLQETQYF.

This clonotype was picked up many times. The CDR3 here is CASRGTGGRVAFF. Written as DNA, the CDR3 is TGTGCCAGCAGGGGGACAGGGGGTAGGGTAGCTTTCTTT. V usage is TRBV27 and J usage is TRBJ1-1, with 11 positions matching TRBD1. The V and J ends lost 6 bases and 10 bases, in that order; junction bases with no gene match: 7. CDR3 length: 13 residues. Germline CDR1 is MNHEY and CDR2 is SMNVEV (reference sequence).

This clonotype was found a few times. V and J are TRBV9 and TRBJ2-7; 10 nucleotides align to TRBD1. Germline V gene data show CDR1 as SGDLS and CDR2 as YYNGEE. With 1 base clipped from V and 6 bases from J, the junction kept 4 bases outside the gene matches. This CDR3 is 14 amino acids long. The CDR3 here is CASSVTGQGIEQYF. The CDR3 nucleotides read TGTGCCAGCAGCGTAACGGGACAGGGGATCGAGCAGTACTTC. The full variable domain, completed using reference TRBV9 and TRBJ2-7, is DSGVTQTPKHLITATGQRVTLRCSPRSGDLSVYWYQQSLDQGLQFLIQYYNGEERAKGNILERFSAQQFPDLHSELNLSSLELGDSALYFCASSVTGQGIEQYFGPGTRLTVT.

This clonotype appeared many times. The J gene is TRBJ1-2, the V gene TRBV7-8; TRBD1 agrees at 8 bases. The germline CDR1 and CDR2 sequences are SGHVS and FQNEAQ. The CDR3 loop spans 15 amino acids. With 3 bases clipped from V and 5 bases from J, the junction kept 8 bases outside the gene matches. Here the CDR3 reads CASSFGQGGLYGYTF. Here the CDR3 DNA reads TGTGCCAGCAGCTTTGGACAGGGAGGGTTATATGGCTACACCTTC.

This clonotype was detected ten times or more. This chain links TRBV11-2 with TRBJ2-7, with D hard to call. V was clipped by 3 bases and J by 6 bases, with 18 bases between them. The CDR3 is 15 residues long. Looked up from germline, CDR1 is SGHAT and CDR2 is FQNNGV. In DNA form, the CDR3 reads TGTGCCAGCAGCTTTACCATTGGTGCCCATTGCGAGCAGTACTTC. The encoded protein is CASSFTIGAHCEQYF.

V usage is TRBV4-1 and J usage is TRBJ2-2, with D unclear. Germline values: CDR1 MGHRA, CDR2 YSYEKL. Trimming pared 4 bases from V and 0 bases from J, leaving 9 bases between. This CDR3 spans 15 amino acids. This CDR3 reads CASSPGLANTGELFF. The CDR3, as DNA: TGCGCCAGCAGCCCAGGTCTCGCGAACACCGGGGAGCTGTTTTTT.

This chain links TRBV3-1 with TRBJ1-1; D is uncertain. This CDR3 has 17 residues. CDR1 is LGHDT and CDR2 is YNNKEL in the germline V gene (reference sequence). The V end was cut by 1 base, the J end by 1 base, with 16 bases between. CDR3 protein: CASSQVFGYLANTEAFF. Written as DNA, the CDR3 is TGTGCCAGCAGCCAAGTCTTTGGGTATCTAGCGAACACTGAAGCTTTCTTT.

The chain uses TRBV19 and TRBJ2-7; 8 bases are shared with TRBD1. Germline V lookup: CDR1 LNHDA, CDR2 SQIVND (reference sequence). The V segment lost 5 bases and the J segment 1 base; nucleotides outside the gene matches: 13. CDR3 length equals 17 residues. DNA of the CDR3: TGTGCCAGTAGTTTCTCCACCGGGACAGGCGTATCCTACGAGCAGTACTTC. Amino acids: CASSFSTGTGVSYEQYF.

This clonotype occurred a few times. J is TRBJ1-1 and V is TRBV28, with a possible D match to TRBD1 (5 bases). V lost 8 bases and J 3 bases, leaving 16 bases between the germline ends. The CDR3 consists of 14 residues. The germline V gene encodes CDR1 MDHEN and CDR2 SYDVKM. CDR3 DNA: TGTGCCAGCCGCCTGGGGCAGGGAGACACTGAAGCTTTCTTT. Encoded protein: CASRLGQGDTEAFF.